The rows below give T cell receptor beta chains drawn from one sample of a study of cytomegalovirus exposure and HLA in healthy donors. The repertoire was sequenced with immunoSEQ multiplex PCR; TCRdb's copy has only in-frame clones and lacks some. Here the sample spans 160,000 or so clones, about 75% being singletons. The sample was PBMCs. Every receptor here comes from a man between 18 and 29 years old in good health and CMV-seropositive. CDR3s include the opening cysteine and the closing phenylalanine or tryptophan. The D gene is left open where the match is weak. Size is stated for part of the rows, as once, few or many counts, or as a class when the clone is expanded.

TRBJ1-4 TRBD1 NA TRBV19 TGTGCCAGTAGTACCATTCCCGGACAGGGACGTGAAAAACTGTTTTTT CASSTIPGQGREKLFF
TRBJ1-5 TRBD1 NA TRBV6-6 TGTGCCAGCAGGGACCCGACAGGGTCATCCCAGCCCCAGCATTTT CASRDPTGSSQPQHF
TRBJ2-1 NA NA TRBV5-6 TGTGCCAGCAGCTTGGTGGTCGGGGATGAGCAGTTCTTC CASSLVVGDEQFF
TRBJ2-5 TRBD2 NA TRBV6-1 TGTGCCAGCAGTGCCCCCCCGTGGGGGGGTGGAGAGACCCAGTACTTC CASSAPPWGGGETQYF
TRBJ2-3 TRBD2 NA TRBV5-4 TGTGCCAGCAGCTTGGGAGGGAGGGCGATAGATACGCAGTATTTT CASSLGGRAIDTQYF
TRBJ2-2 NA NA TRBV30 TGTGCCTGGAGTGTCTACCTGGGGGGTAGCGGCGGGGAGCTGTTTTTT CAWSVYLGGSGGELFF
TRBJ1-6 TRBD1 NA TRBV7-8 TGTGCCAGCAGCCTGGGACAGGCAAATAATTCACCCCTCCACTTT CASSLGQANNSPLHF
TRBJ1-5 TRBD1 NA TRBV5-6 TGTGCCAGCAGCCCATCGTCCCGGACAGGGAATCAGCCCCAGCATTTT CASSPSSRTGNQPQHF
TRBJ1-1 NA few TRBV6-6 TGTGCCAGCAGTTACCACAGGGCTAACACTGAAGCTTTCTTT CASSYHRANTEAFF
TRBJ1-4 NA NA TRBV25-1 TGTGCCAGCGCTCGCGGTTCAACTAATGAAAAACTGTTTTTT CASARGSTNEKLFF
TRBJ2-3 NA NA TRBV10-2 TGCGCCAGCAGTGAGGTAGCCGCAGATACGCAGTATTTT CASSEVAADTQYF
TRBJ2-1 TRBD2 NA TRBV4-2 TGTGCCAGCAGCCTCATCACGGGAGGGCCCAATGAGCAGTTCTTC CASSLITGGPNEQFF
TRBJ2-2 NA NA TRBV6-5 TGTGCCAGCGGAGGGAGCCCCGGGGAGCTGTTTTTT CASGGSPGELFF
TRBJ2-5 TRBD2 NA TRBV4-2 TGTGCCAGCAGCCAAACTAGCGGACGAATTAGAGAGACCCAGTACTTC CASSQTSGRIRETQYF
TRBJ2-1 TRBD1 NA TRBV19 TGTGCCAGTAACGGACAGGGGATGGACAATGAGCAGTTCTTC CASNGQGMDNEQFF
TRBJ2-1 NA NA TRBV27 TGTGCCAGCAGTTTATCAATAGCGAAAGGGGGGGCCGGGAATGAGCAGTTCTTC CASSLSIAKGGAGNEQFF
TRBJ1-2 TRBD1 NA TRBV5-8 TGTGCCAGCAGCTTAGACAGGGGCAAGGGGTTTGGCTACACCTTC CASSLDRGKGFGYTF
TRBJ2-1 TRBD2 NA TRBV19 TGTGCCAGTAGTGTCACTAGCGGAGCCTACAATGAGCAGTTCTTC CASSVTSGAYNEQFF
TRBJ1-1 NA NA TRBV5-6 TGTGCCAGCAGCTTCGGGGGAAATGAAGCTTTCTTT CASSFGGNEAFF
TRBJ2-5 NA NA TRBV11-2 TGTGCCAGCAGCTTACTTCTCGACGGGGAGACCCAGTACTTC CASSLLLDGETQYF
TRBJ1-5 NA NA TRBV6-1 TGTGCCAGCAGTGCAGAGGGCAGCAATCAGCCCCAGCATTTT CASSAEGSNQPQHF
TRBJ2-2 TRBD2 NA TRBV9 TGTGCCAGCAGCGTCGGACTAGCGGGGGCCGACACCGGGGAGCTGTTTTTT CASSVGLAGADTGELFF
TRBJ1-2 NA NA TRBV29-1 TGCAGCGTTGAGGGAAGGGGCCGTTATGGCTACACCTTC CSVEGRGRYGYTF
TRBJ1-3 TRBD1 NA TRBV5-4 TGTGCCAGCAGCGTTGGACAGGGATCTGGAAACACCATATATTTT CASSVGQGSGNTIYF
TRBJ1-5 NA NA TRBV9 TGTGCCAGCAGCGTAGATGCGGGTTATCAGCCCCAGCATTTT CASSVDAGYQPQHF
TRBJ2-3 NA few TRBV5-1 TGCGCCAGCAGCTTGAGCCTAGCGATCACAGATACGCAGTATTTT CASSLSLAITDTQYF
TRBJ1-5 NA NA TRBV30 TGTGCCACGGGGGGCTTGGGGGGGCAGCCCCAGCATTTT CATGGLGGQPQHF
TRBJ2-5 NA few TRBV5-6 TGTGCCAGCAGCTTGCTGACAGGAGCGGGGTACCAAGAGACCCAGTACTTC CASSLLTGAGYQETQYF
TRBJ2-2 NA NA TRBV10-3 TGTGCCAATAGCGGGAACACCGGGGAGCTGTTTTTT CANSGNTGELFF
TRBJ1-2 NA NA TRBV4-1 TGCGCCAGCAGCCCCGAGGGTGATGGCTATGGCTACACCTTC CASSPEGDGYGYTF
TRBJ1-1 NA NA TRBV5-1 TGCGCCAGCAGCTTGGCGTCGGGTGGTACTGAAGCTTTCTTT CASSLASGGTEAFF
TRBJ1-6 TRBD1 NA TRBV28 TGTGCCAGCCTCTACACAGGGGCCTTAGCCGCTTCACCCCTCCACTTT CASLYTGALAASPLHF
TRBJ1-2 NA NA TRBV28 TGTGCCAGCAGTCGGAGGGGGGGCGGCTACACCTTC CASSRRGGGYTF
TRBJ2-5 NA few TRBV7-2 TGTGCCAGCAGCCCTGACAGACAAGAGACCCAGTACTTC CASSPDRQETQYF
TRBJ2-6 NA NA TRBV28 TGTGCCAGCAGTCCCCGATTCAAGGGACGGGGGATGTGGGGGGCCAACGTCCTGACTTTC CASSPRFKGRGMWGANVLTF
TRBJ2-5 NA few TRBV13 TGTGCCAGCAGCGAGAAGAACCAGGGGATCCAAGAGACCCAGTACTTC CASSEKNQGIQETQYF
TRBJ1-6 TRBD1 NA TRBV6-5 TGTGCCAGCAGTCGACAGGGAATAAATTCACCCCTCCACTTT CASSRQGINSPLHF
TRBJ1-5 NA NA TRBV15 TGTGCCACCAGCAGGACAACAGGTGCTGGTCAGCCCCAGCATTTT CATSRTTGAGQPQHF
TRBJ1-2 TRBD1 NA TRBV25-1 TGTGCCAGCAGTGAGAGGACAGGCTATGGCTACACCTTC CASSERTGYGYTF
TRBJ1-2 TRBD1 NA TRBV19 TGTGCCAGTGGGGGACAGGGGGCTTTTGGCTACACCTTC CASGGQGAFGYTF
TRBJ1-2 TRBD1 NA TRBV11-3 TGTGCCAGCAGCTTTGGACAGGGGGTTAGCTACACCTTC CASSFGQGVSYTF
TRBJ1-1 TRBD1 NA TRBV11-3 TGTGCCAGCAGCCCCAGACAGGGGGCTGGGACTGAAGCTTTCTTT CASSPRQGAGTEAFF
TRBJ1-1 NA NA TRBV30 TGTGCCTGGAGTGTAGGGGAAACGAACACTGAAGCTTTCTTT CAWSVGETNTEAFF
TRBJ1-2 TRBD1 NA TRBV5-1 TGCGCCAGCAGCTTGGGACAGGGGAGCTATGGCTACACCTTC CASSLGQGSYGYTF
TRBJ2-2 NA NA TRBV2 TGTGCCAGCAGTGAAGTAGTTACTAACACCGGGGAGCTGTTTTTT CASSEVVTNTGELFF